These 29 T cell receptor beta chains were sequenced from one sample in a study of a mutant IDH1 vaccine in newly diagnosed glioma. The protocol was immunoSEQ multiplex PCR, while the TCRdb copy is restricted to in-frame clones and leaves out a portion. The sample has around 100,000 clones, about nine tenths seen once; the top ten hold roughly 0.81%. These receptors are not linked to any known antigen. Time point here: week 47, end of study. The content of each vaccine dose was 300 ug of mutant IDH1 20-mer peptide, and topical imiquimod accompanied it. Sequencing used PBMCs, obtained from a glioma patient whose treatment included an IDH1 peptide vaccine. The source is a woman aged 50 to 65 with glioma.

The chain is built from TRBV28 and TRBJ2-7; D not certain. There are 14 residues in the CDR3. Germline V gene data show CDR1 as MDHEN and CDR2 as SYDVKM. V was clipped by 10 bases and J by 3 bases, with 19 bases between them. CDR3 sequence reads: CATLEGNGFYEQYF. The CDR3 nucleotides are TGTGCCACCTTGGAAGGAAATGGATTCTACGAGCAGTACTTC. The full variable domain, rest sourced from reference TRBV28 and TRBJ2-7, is DVKVTQSSRYLVKRTGEKVFLECVQDMDHENMFWYRQDPGLGLRLIYFSYDVKMKEKGDIPEGYSVSREKKERFSLILESASTNQTSMYLCATLEGNGFYEQYFGPGTRLTVT.

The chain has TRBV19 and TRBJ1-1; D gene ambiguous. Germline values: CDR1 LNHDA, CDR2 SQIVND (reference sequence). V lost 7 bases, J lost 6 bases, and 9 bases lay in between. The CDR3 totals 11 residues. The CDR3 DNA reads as TGTGCCAGTAACGGACGGGCTGAAGCTTTCTTT. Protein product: CASNGRAEAFF.

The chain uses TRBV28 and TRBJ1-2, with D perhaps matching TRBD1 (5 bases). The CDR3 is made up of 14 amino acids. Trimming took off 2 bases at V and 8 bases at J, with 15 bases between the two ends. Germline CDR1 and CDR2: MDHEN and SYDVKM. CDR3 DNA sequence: TGTGCCAGCAGTTTACAGGTGGGGGAAACGGGCTACACCTTC. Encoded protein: CASSLQVGETGYTF.

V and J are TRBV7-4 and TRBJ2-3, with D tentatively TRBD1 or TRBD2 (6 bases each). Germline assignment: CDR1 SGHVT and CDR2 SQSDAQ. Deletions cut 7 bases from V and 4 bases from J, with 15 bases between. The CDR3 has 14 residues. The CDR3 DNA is TGTGCCAGCACCGTAGAAGGGGGGCCAGATACGCAGTATTTT. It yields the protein CASTVEGGPDTQYF. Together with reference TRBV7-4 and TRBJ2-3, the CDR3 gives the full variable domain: GAGVSQSPRYKVAKRGRDVALRCDSISGHVTLYWYRQTLGQGSEVLTYSQSDAQRDKSGRPSGRFSAERPERSVSTLKIQRTEQGDSAVYLCASTVEGGPDTQYFGPGTRLTVL.

The CDR3 region is CASSPLTGAGNTIYF. CDR3 sequence (DNA): TGTGCCAGCAGCCCTCTGACAGGGGCTGGAAACACCATATATTTT. The gene calls are TRBV4-2 and TRBJ1-3; 8 bases align to TRBD1. The CDR3 extends over 15 amino acids. J was trimmed by 2 bases and V by 4 bases; bases with no gene match: 4. Germline V CDR1 and CDR2: LGHNA, YNFKEQ.

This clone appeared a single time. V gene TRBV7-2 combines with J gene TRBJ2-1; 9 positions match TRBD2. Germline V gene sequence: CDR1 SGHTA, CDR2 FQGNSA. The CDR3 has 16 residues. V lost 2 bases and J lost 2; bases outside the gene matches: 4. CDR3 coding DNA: TGTGCCAGCAGCTTAAGCGGGGGGCGACCCTACAATGAGCAGTTCTTC. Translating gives CASSLSGGRPYNEQFF. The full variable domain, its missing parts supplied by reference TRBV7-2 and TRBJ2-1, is GAGVSQSPSNKVTEKGKDVELRCDPISGHTALYWYRQSLGQGLEFLIYFQGNSAPDKSGLPSDRFSAERTGGSVSTLTIQRTQQEDSAVYLCASSLSGGRPYNEQFFGPGTRLTVL.

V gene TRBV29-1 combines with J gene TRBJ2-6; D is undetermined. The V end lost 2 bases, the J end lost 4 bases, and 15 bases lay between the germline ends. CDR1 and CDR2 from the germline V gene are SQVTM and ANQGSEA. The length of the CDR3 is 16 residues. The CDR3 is CSVETPRPLGANVLTF. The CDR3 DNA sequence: TGCAGCGTTGAAACACCCCGTCCCCTGGGGGCCAACGTCCTGACTTTC. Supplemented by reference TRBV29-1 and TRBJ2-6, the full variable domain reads SAVISQKPSRDICQRGTSLTIQCQVDSQVTMMFWYRQQPGQSLTLIATANQGSEATYESGFVIDKFPISRPNLTFSTLTVSNMSPEDSSIYLCSVETPRPLGANVLTFGAGSRLTVL.

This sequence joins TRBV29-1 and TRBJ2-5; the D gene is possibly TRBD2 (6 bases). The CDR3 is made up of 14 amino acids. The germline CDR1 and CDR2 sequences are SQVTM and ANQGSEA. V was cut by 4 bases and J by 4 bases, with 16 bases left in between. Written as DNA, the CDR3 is TGCAGCGTTGGGTTTGGAGGGTTGGGAGAGACCCAGTACTTC. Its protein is CSVGFGGLGETQYF.

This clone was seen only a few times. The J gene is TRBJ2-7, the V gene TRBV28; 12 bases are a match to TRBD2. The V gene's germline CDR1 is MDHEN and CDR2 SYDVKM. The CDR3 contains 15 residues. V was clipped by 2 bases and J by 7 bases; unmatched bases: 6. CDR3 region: CASSLGASGRGEQYF. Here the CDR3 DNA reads TGTGCCAGCAGTTTAGGGGCTAGCGGGAGGGGGGAGCAGTACTTC. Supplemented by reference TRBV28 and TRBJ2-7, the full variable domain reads DVKVTQSSRYLVKRTGEKVFLECVQDMDHENMFWYRQDPGLGLRLIYFSYDVKMKEKGDIPEGYSVSREKKERFSLILESASTNQTSMYLCASSLGASGRGEQYFGPGTRLTVT.

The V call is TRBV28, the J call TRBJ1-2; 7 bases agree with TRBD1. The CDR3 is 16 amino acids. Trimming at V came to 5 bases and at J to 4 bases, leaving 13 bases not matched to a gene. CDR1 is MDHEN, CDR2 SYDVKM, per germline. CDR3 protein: CASSIGDSAKFYGYTF. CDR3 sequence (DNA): TGTGCCAGCAGTATTGGGGACAGTGCAAAATTCTATGGCTACACCTTC.

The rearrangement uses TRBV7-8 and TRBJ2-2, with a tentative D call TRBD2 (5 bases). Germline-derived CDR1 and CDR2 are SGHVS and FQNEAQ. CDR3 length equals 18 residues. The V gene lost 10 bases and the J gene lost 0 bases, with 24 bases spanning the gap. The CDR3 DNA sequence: TGTGCCACCTCCTCGGACTTTTATCCCTACCCGAACACCGGGGAGCTGTTTTTT. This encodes CATSSDFYPYPNTGELFF. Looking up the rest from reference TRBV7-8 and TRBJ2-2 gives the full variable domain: GAGVSQSPRYKVAKRGQDVALRCDPISGHVSLFWYQQALGQGPEFLTYFQNEAQLDKSGLPSDRFFAERPEGSVSTLKIQRTQQEDSAVYLCATSSDFYPYPNTGELFFGEGSRLTVL.

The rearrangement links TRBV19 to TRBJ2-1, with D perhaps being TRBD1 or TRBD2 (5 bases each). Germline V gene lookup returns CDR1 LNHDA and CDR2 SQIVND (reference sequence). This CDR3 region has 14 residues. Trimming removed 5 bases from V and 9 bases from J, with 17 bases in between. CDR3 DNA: TGTGCCAGTAGTTGGGGGATTGGAGGCGGTGAGCAGTTCTTC. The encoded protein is CASSWGIGGGEQFF.

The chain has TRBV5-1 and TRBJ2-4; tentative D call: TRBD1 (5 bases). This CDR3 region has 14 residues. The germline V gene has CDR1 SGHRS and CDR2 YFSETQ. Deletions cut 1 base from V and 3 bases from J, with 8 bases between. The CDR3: CASSLQGDKNIQYF. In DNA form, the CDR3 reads TGCGCCAGCAGCTTGCAAGGGGACAAAAACATTCAGTACTTC.

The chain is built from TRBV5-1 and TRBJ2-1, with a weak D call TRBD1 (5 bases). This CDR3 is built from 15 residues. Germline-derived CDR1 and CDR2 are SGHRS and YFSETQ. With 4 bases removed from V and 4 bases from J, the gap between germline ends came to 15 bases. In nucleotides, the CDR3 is TGCGCCAGCAGCACACAGGCTCTTTCTTACAATGAGCAGTTCTTC. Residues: CASSTQALSYNEQFF.

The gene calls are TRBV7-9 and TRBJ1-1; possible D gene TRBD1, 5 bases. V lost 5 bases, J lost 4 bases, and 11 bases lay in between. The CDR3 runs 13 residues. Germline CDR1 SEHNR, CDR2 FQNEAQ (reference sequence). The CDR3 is CASSPRESTEAFF. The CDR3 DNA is TGTGCCAGCAGCCCCAGGGAATCCACTGAAGCTTTCTTT.

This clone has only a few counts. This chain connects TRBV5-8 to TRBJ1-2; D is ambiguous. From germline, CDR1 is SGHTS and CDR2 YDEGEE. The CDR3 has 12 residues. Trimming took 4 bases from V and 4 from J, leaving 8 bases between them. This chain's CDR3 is CASSEQFYGYTF. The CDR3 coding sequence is TGTGCCAGCAGCGAACAGTTCTATGGCTACACCTTC.

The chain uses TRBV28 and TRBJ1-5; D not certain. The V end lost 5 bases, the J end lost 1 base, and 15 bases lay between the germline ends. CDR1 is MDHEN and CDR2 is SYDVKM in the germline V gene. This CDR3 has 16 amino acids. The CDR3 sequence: CASSPLGGYSNQPQHF. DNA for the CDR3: TGTGCCAGCAGTCCCCTGGGAGGGTACAGCAATCAGCCCCAGCATTTT.

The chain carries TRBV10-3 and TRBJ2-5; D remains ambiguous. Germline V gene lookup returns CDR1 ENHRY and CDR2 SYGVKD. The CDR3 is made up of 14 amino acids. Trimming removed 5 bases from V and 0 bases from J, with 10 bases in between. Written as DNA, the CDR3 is TGTGCCATCAGTACGGACCTGTACCAAGAGACCCAGTACTTC. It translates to CAISTDLYQETQYF.

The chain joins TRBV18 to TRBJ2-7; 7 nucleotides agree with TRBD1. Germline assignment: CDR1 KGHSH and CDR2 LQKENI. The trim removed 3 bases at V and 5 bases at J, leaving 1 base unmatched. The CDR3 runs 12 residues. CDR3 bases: TGTGCCAGCTCACCTACAGGGGACGAGCAGTACTTC. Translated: CASSPTGDEQYF.

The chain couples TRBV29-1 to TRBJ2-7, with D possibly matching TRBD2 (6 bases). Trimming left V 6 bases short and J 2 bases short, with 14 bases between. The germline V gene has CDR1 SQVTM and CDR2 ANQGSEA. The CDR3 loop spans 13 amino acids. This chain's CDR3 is CSVGPREAYEQYF. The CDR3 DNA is TGCAGCGTCGGCCCGAGGGAGGCCTACGAGCAGTACTTC.

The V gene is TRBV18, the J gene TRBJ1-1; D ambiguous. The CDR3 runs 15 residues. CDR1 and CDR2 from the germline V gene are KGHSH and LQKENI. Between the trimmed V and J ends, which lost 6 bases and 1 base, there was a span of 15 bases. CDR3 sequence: CASSPTGDSNTEAFF. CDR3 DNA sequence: TGTGCCAGCTCCCCTACCGGGGATTCGAACACTGAAGCTTTCTTT.

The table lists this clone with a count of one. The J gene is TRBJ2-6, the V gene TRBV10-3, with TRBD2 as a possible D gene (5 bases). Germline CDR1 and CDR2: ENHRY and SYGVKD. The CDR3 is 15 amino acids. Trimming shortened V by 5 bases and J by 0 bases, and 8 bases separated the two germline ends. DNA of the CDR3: TGTGCCATCAGTAGACTAAACTCTGGGGCCAACGTCCTGACTTTC. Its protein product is CAISRLNSGANVLTF.

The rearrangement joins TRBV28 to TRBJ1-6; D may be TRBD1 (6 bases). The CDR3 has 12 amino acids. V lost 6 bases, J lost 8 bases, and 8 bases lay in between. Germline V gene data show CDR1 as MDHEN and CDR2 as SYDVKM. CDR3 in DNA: TGTGCCAGCAGAACAGGGTATTCACCCCTCCACTTT. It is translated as CASRTGYSPLHF.

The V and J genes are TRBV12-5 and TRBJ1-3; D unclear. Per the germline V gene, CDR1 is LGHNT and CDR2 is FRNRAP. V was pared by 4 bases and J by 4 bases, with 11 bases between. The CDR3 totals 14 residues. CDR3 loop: CASGSPQTGNTIYF. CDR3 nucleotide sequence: TGTGCTAGTGGTTCCCCTCAGACCGGAAACACCATATATTTT. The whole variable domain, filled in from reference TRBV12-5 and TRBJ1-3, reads DARVTQTPRHKVTEMGQEVTMRCQPILGHNTVFWYRQTMMQGLELLAYFRNRAPLDDSGMPKDRFSAEMPDATLATLKIQPSEPRDSAVYFCASGSPQTGNTIYFGEGSWLTVV.

CDR3 DNA: TGCGCCACCGAGGGGGCAGCGGCGACCTACGAGCAGTACTTC. Translating it yields CATEGAAATYEQYF. The chain combines TRBV10-1 with TRBJ2-7; 7 bases fit TRBD1. V shed 10 bases and J 2 bases; nucleotides not matched to a gene: 11. In germline, CDR1 is WNHNN, CDR2 SYGVQD (reference sequence). The length of the CDR3 is 14 residues.

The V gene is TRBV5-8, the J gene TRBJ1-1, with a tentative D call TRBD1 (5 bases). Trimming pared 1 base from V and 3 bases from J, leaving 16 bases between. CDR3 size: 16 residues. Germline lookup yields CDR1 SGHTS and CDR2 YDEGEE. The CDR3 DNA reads TGTGCCAGCAGCTTGATACGGGGCAGGGTCGACACTGAAGCTTTCTTT. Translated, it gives CASSLIRGRVDTEAFF.

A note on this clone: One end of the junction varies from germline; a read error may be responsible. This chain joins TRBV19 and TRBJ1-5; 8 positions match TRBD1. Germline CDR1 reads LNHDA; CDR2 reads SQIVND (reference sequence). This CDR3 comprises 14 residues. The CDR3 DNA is TGTGCCGGTAGTAGGGGACAGGGCAATCAGCCCCAGCATTTT. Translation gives CAGSRGQGNQPQHF.

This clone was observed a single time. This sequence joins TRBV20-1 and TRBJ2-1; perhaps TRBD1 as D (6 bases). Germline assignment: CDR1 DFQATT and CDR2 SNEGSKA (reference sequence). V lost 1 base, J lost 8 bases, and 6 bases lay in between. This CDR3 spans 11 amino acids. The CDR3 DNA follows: TGCAGTGCTAGAGGGGGGCATGAGCAGTTCTTC. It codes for CSARGGHEQFF.

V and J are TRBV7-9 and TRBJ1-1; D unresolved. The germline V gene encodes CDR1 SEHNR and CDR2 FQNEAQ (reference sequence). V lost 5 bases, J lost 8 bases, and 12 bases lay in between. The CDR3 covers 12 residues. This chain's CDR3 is CASSLPGTEAFF. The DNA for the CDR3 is TGTGCCAGCAGCCTCCCTGGCACCGAAGCTTTCTTT.